A single sample gave rise to the 5 T cell receptor beta chains below, sequenced in a study of blood T cell repertoires in COVID-19. TCRdb keeps only in-frame clones here, not all; method: immunoSEQ multiplex PCR. The repertoire holds roughly 120,000 clones, almost 85% seen once, with 7.5% in the top ten. The sequenced sample was peripheral blood. These receptors originate from a man between 65 and 79 years old with active or convalescent COVID-19.

The CDR3 spells CASRQGTGAGYTF. The CDR3 bases are TGTGCCAGCAGGCAAGGGACAGGAGCTGGCTACACCTTC. The rearrangement uses TRBV6-5 and TRBJ1-2; 8 positions agree with TRBD1. The CDR3 runs 13 residues. From germline, CDR1 is MNHEY and CDR2 SVGAGI. Unmatched junction bases numbered 7, after V lost 6 bases and J lost 7 bases.

This CDR3 is CASETLGLAGSTDTQYF. CDR3 nucleotides: TGTGCCAGCGAAACACTAGGACTAGCGGGGAGCACAGATACGCAGTATTTT. This sequence joins TRBV7-9 and TRBJ2-3, with 12 bases identical to TRBD2. CDR1 and CDR2 from the germline V gene are SEHNR and FQNEAQ (reference sequence). The CDR3 contains 17 residues. Trimming at V came to 8 bases and at J to 0 bases, leaving 9 bases not matched to a gene.

The V gene is TRBV7-2, the J gene TRBJ2-1; 10 bases align to TRBD1. Losses at the gene ends were 3 bases for V and 8 bases for J; bases not matched to a gene: 4. CDR3 length equals 14 residues. The germline gives CDR1 SGHTA, CDR2 FQGNSA. Here the CDR3 reads CASSFGQGGDEQFF. CDR3 DNA sequence: TGTGCCAGCAGCTTCGGACAGGGGGGCGATGAGCAGTTCTTC.

The J gene is TRBJ2-3, the V gene TRBV4-1; 7 nucleotides agree with TRBD1. Germline assignment: CDR1 MGHRA and CDR2 YSYEKL. CDR3 length equals 15 residues. Trimming took 3 bases from V and 0 from J; bases not matched to a gene: 3. The CDR3: CASSHSGQSTDTQYF. The DNA of the CDR3 is TGCGCCAGCAGCCACTCGGGACAGAGCACAGATACGCAGTATTTT.

This clone was seen only a few times. The chain couples TRBV19 to TRBJ2-1; 8 bases match TRBD2. Germline V gives CDR1 LNHDA, CDR2 SQIVND (reference sequence). CDR3 length equals 16 residues. V gave up 3 bases and J gave up 7 bases; unmatched junction bases: 11. CDR3 loop: CASSIPPGRAGNEQFF. In DNA, the CDR3 is TGTGCCAGTAGTATTCCTCCCGGGAGGGCCGGTAATGAGCAGTTCTTC.